One and the same sample provided the 27 T cell receptor beta chains below, sequenced in a study of T cell responses to AZD1222 COVID-19 vaccine. TCRdb's copy holds only in-frame clones and misses some; the assay was immunoSEQ multiplex PCR. The repertoire includes about 150,000 clones, about 90% of them detected once, and around 3.3% sits in the top ten. Source: peripheral blood, taken 28 days after the second AZD1222 dose. The source of these receptors is an adult who received the AZD1222 COVID-19 vaccine.

The chain joins TRBV29-1 to TRBJ1-1, with D uncertain. V was clipped by 7 bases and J by 1 base, with 13 bases between them. The length of the CDR3 is 13 residues. Germline CDR1 and CDR2: SQVTM and ANQGSEA. Here the CDR3 reads CSAAWSRNTEAFF. The CDR3 DNA is TGCAGCGCCGCGTGGAGCAGGAACACTGAAGCTTTCTTT.

This clone was picked up one time. The V and J genes are TRBV28 and TRBJ1-4, with D possibly being TRBD1 (5 bases). Germline CDR1 is MDHEN and CDR2 is SYDVKM. V gave up 5 bases and J gave up 12 bases, with 16 bases separating them. This CDR3 comprises 13 residues. The CDR3 protein is CASSPRDLGELFF. The CDR3 DNA follows: TGTGCCAGCAGTCCCCGGGACCTGGGGGAACTGTTTTTT. Full variable domain (outside the CDR3, taken from reference TRBV28 and TRBJ1-4): DVKVTQSSRYLVKRTGEKVFLECVQDMDHENMFWYRQDPGLGLRLIYFSYDVKMKEKGDIPEGYSVSREKKERFSLILESASTNQTSMYLCASSPRDLGELFFGSGTQLSVL.

The chain is built from TRBV19 and TRBJ2-7; D may correspond to TRBD1 or TRBD2 (5 bases each). The germline V and J ends were trimmed by 5 bases and 0 bases, with 8 bases remaining between them. The CDR3 runs to 13 residues. The germline V gene encodes CDR1 LNHDA and CDR2 SQIVND (reference sequence). The CDR3 DNA reads as TGTGCCAGTAGTTTCGGGGCCTCCTACGAGCAGTACTTC. Residues: CASSFGASYEQYF.

This chain links TRBV30 with TRBJ1-1; D remains unclear. V was shortened by 0 bases and J by 10 bases, with 12 bases between the two germline ends. CDR3 length: 12 amino acids. CDR1 is GTSNPN, CDR2 SVGIG, per germline (reference sequence). The CDR3 sequence: CAWSVTAVGAFF. CDR3 DNA sequence: TGTGCCTGGAGTGTAACGGCAGTCGGAGCTTTCTTT.

This sequence joins TRBV19 and TRBJ1-1; 9 bases fit TRBD1. The CDR3 contains 14 residues. Germline CDR1 and CDR2: LNHDA and SQIVND (reference sequence). With 4 bases clipped from V and 4 bases from J, the junction kept 4 bases outside the gene matches. The CDR3: CASSRQGGGTEAFF. The CDR3, as DNA: TGTGCCAGTAGTAGACAGGGGGGAGGCACTGAAGCTTTCTTT. Drawing the rest from reference TRBV19 and TRBJ1-1, the complete variable domain is DGGITQSPKYLFRKEGQNVTLSCEQNLNHDAMYWYRQDPGQGLRLIYYSQIVNDFQKGDIAEGYSVSREKKESFPLTVTSAQKNPTAFYLCASSRQGGGTEAFFGQGTRLTVV.

V usage is TRBV25-1 and J usage is TRBJ1-2; D gene uncertain. Per the germline V gene, CDR1 is MGHDK and CDR2 is SYGVNS. The CDR3 contains 15 residues. With 0 bases removed from V and 0 bases from J, the gap between germline ends came to 8 bases. The CDR3 region is CASSEYHPANYGYTF. The CDR3 coding sequence is TGTGCCAGCAGTGAATATCATCCAGCTAACTATGGCTACACCTTC.

The J gene is TRBJ1-4, the V gene TRBV30, with D tentatively TRBD1 (5 bases). The ends were cut back, 0 bases at V and 5 bases at J, with 10 bases in the middle. CDR3 length equals 14 residues. Germline V gene sequence: CDR1 GTSNPN, CDR2 SVGIG (reference sequence). CDR3 sequence (DNA): TGTGCCTGGAGTGTTAACAGGCAGAATGAAAAACTGTTTTTT. The encoded protein is CAWSVNRQNEKLFF.

This clone was seen a single time. V and J are TRBV29-1 and TRBJ2-3, with a tentative D call TRBD2 (7 bases). The CDR3 spans 13 residues. CDR1 and CDR2 (germline): SQVTM, ANQGSEA. CDR3 in DNA: TGCGGAAAGAGAGGGGGGAGGGCAGATACGCAGTATTTT. Protein product: CGKRGGRADTQYF.

V is TRBV24-1 and J is TRBJ1-2; TRBD1 matches at 9 bases. CDR1 is KGHDR and CDR2 is SFDVKD in the germline V gene. V shed 3 bases, J shed 8 bases, and the junction held 6 bases outside the gene matches. This CDR3 comprises 14 residues. The CDR3 DNA is TGTGCCACCAGTGATCGGGACAGGGTCCACGGCTACACCTTC. This gives the protein CATSDRDRVHGYTF.

This chain joins TRBV5-1 and TRBJ1-1; 11 nucleotides match TRBD1. From germline, CDR1 is SGHRS and CDR2 YFSETQ. V lost 4 bases and J lost 4; bases outside the gene matches: 6. CDR3 length equals 15 residues. This CDR3 is CASSPDRGRTTEAFF. CDR3 in DNA: TGCGCCAGCAGCCCGGACAGGGGGCGAACCACTGAAGCTTTCTTT.

This rearrangement joins TRBV9 to TRBJ2-2, with 7 positions matching TRBD2. The CDR3 totals 16 residues. Per germline, CDR1 SGDLS and CDR2 YYNGEE. J was trimmed by 3 bases and V by 0 bases; bases with no gene match: 5. The CDR3 region has the DNA TGTGCCAGCAGCGTAGTTCCTAGCGGTCACACCGGGGAGCTGTTTTTT. Its translation is CASSVVPSGHTGELFF. Based on the CDR3 plus reference TRBV9 and TRBJ2-2, the full variable domain is DSGVTQTPKHLITATGQRVTLRCSPRSGDLSVYWYQQSLDQGLQFLIQYYNGEERAKGNILERFSAQQFPDLHSELNLSSLELGDSALYFCASSVVPSGHTGELFFGEGSRLTVL.

The chain uses TRBV5-1 and TRBJ2-5; D may be TRBD1 (5 bases). The V end was cut by 0 bases, the J end by 5 bases, with 11 bases between. The germline V gene encodes CDR1 SGHRS and CDR2 YFSETQ. The length of the CDR3 is 14 residues. The CDR3 here is CASSLAGAEETQYF. The CDR3 DNA sequence: TGCGCCAGCAGCTTGGCTGGGGCGGAGGAGACCCAGTACTTC.

This chain joins TRBV25-1 and TRBJ2-1, with unresolved D. Per the germline V gene, CDR1 is MGHDK and CDR2 is SYGVNS. The CDR3 has 14 amino acids. V lost 0 bases and J 3 bases, leaving 6 bases between the germline ends. The CDR3 loop is CASSEYGNYNEQFF. The DNA of the CDR3 is TGTGCCAGCAGTGAATATGGCAACTACAATGAGCAGTTCTTC.

The gene calls are TRBV28 and TRBJ2-7; D perhaps matches TRBD1 (6 bases). The V end lost 5 bases, the J end lost 2 bases, and 16 bases lay between the germline ends. Germline-derived CDR1 and CDR2 are MDHEN and SYDVKM. The CDR3 has 15 amino acids. In DNA form, the CDR3 reads TGTGCCAGCAGTCTCGGGGCGGCAGGGGCCTACGAGCAGTACTTC. Its protein product is CASSLGAAGAYEQYF.

V is TRBV27 and J is TRBJ2-6; D is unresolved. The ends were cut back, 7 bases at V and 0 bases at J, with 22 bases in the middle. The CDR3 runs to 19 residues. Germline-derived CDR1 and CDR2 are MNHEY and SMNVEV (reference sequence). CDR3 amino acids: CASKLAADVLISGANVLTF. In DNA, the CDR3 is TGTGCCAGCAAACTGGCGGCGGACGTACTGATCTCTGGGGCCAACGTCCTGACTTTC.

V and J are TRBV4-2 and TRBJ2-5; D may be TRBD1 (6 bases). Germline assignment: CDR1 LGHNA and CDR2 YNFKEQ. This CDR3 contains 13 residues. V was cut by 4 bases and J by 4 bases, with 10 bases left in between. The CDR3 loop is CASSRGRGETQYF. The CDR3 nucleotides read TGTGCCAGCAGCCGCGGCAGGGGAGAGACCCAGTACTTC.

J is TRBJ1-6 and V is TRBV6-1; perhaps TRBD1 as D (6 bases). CDR3 length: 14 residues. Trimming cost V 0 bases and J 12 bases, with 12 bases left between them. Germline V gene lookup returns CDR1 MNHNS and CDR2 SASEGT. CDR3: CASSEAGGREPLHF. Here the CDR3 DNA reads TGTGCCAGCAGTGAAGCCGGGGGGCGCGAACCCCTCCACTTT.

The J gene is TRBJ2-7, the V gene TRBV27; 10 bases match TRBD1. V was clipped by 5 bases and J by 4 bases; unmatched bases: 11. The CDR3 is made up of 16 amino acids. CDR1 MNHEY and CDR2 SMNVEV come from the germline V gene (reference sequence). The CDR3 is CASSPSGGQGLYEQYF. DNA of the CDR3: TGTGCCAGCAGTCCCTCGGGGGGACAGGGGTTATACGAGCAGTACTTC.

This clone has a handful of counts. The V gene is TRBV27, the J gene TRBJ2-7; 11 bases line up with TRBD2. The trim removed 5 bases at V and 6 bases at J, leaving 9 bases unmatched. The CDR3 runs 15 residues. Germline assignment: CDR1 MNHEY and CDR2 SMNVEV (reference sequence). CDR3 in DNA: TGTGCCAGCAGTCCGCAAACTAGCGGGAGTGCCGAGCAGTACTTC. Its protein is CASSPQTSGSAEQYF.

J is TRBJ1-2 and V is TRBV5-1; D uncertain. Per the germline V gene, CDR1 is SGHRS and CDR2 is YFSETQ. V was trimmed by 2 bases and J by 5 bases, leaving 10 bases between them. The CDR3 has 13 amino acids. For the CDR3, the DNA is TGCGCCAGCAGCTTACGCAGCGATTATGGCTACACCTTC. The encoded protein is CASSLRSDYGYTF.

The rearrangement links TRBV5-4 to TRBJ2-5; D unresolved. Trimming left V 0 bases short and J 4 bases short, with 13 bases between. Germline V CDR1 and CDR2: SGHNT, YYREEE (reference sequence). The CDR3 consists of 15 residues. The CDR3 sequence: CASSLGGPTGETQYF. In DNA form, the CDR3 reads TGTGCCAGCAGCTTGGGAGGTCCTACGGGAGAGACCCAGTACTTC.

The rearrangement joins TRBV27 to TRBJ2-7; 7 positions agree with TRBD1. The CDR3 is made up of 15 amino acids. The V gene end was trimmed by 7 bases and the J gene end by 2 bases; junction bases not matched to a gene: 11. CDR1 and CDR2 (germline): MNHEY, SMNVEV (reference sequence). The CDR3 region is CASTLRGQRTYEQYF. The CDR3 DNA is TGTGCCAGCACCCTTAGGGGACAGCGGACCTACGAGCAGTACTTC.

The chain couples TRBV6-6 to TRBJ2-1; 8 bases are a match to TRBD1. The germline V gene has CDR1 MNHNY and CDR2 SVGAGI (reference sequence). V was pared by 5 bases and J by 2 bases, with 14 bases of the junction left unmatched. The CDR3 contains 18 residues. DNA of the CDR3: TGTGCCAGCAGTCTGTCACTTCTCAGGGGGCGGACCTACAATGAGCAGTTCTTC. This encodes CASSLSLLRGRTYNEQFF.

The gene calls are TRBV5-5 and TRBJ2-7, with D possibly TRBD1 on 5 matching bases. The CDR3 runs 14 residues. CDR1 is SGHKS and CDR2 is YYEKEE in the germline V gene (reference sequence). The germline V and J ends were trimmed by 2 bases and 2 bases, with 11 bases remaining between them. The CDR3 sequence is CASSFGQFTYEQYF. The CDR3 DNA reads as TGTGCCAGCAGCTTTGGACAATTTACCTACGAGCAGTACTTC. The full variable domain, its missing parts supplied by reference TRBV5-5 and TRBJ2-7, is DAGVTQSPTHLIKTRGQQVTLRCSPISGHKSVSWYQQVLGQGPQFIFQYYEKEERGRGNFPDRFSARQFPNYSSELNVNALLLGDSALYLCASSFGQFTYEQYFGPGTRLTVT.

The chain has TRBV5-1 and TRBJ1-2; 8 nucleotides agree with TRBD1. The J segment lost 7 bases and the V segment lost 0 bases, leaving 5 bases of the junction unmatched. CDR1 is SGHRS, CDR2 YFSETQ, per germline. This CDR3 region has 14 residues. The CDR3 bases are TGCGCCAGCAGCTTGGCGGACAGGGAATTTGGCTACACCTTC. It translates to CASSLADREFGYTF.

This clone was seen just once. The genes are TRBV5-3 and TRBJ2-2; TRBD2 is a possible D gene (6 bases). TRBV5-3 is an open reading frame, and its role is uncertain. This CDR3 has 17 amino acids. Trimming cost V 4 bases and J 7 bases, with 23 bases left between them. DNA for the CDR3: TGTGCCAGAAGCCCTGGGTTGGAGCGGGTCCCCGTCGGGGAGCTGTTTTTT. Its protein is CARSPGLERVPVGELFF.

This chain joins TRBV19 and TRBJ1-2, with 9 positions matching TRBD1. Germline V gene sequence: CDR1 LNHDA, CDR2 SQIVND (reference sequence). CDR3 length equals 17 residues. V was pared by 3 bases and J by 5 bases, with 13 bases of the junction left unmatched. The CDR3 sequence: CASSMFLTGGDYYGYTF. CDR3 coding DNA: TGTGCCAGTAGTATGTTCTTAACAGGGGGCGATTATTATGGCTACACCTTC.